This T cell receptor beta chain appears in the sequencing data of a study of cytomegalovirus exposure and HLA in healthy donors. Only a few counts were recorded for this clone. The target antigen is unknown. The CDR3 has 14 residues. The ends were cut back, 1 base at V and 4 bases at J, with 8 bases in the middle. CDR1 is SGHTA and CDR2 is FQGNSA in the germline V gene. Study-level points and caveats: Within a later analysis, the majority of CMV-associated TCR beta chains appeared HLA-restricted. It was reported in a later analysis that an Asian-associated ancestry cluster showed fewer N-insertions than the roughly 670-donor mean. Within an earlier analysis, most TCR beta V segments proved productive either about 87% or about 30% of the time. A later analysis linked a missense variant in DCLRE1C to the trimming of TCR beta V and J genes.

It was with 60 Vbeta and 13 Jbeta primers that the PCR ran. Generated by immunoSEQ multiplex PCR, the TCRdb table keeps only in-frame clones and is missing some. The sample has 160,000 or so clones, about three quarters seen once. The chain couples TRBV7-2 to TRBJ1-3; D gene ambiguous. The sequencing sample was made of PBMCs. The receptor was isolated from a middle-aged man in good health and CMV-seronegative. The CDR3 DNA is TGTGCCAGCAGCTTAGGGTGGGCCGGAAACACCATATATTTT. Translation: CASSLGWAGNTIYF.